The 13 T cell receptor beta chains below come from one sample, sequenced in a study of cytomegalovirus exposure and HLA in healthy donors. Clones were read by immunoSEQ multiplex PCR, and TCRdb kept only the in-frame ones, dropping some. This table holds about 350,000 clones, about 90% found once. The material sequenced was PBMCs. All receptors come from a woman in her twenties or thirties in good health and CMV-seropositive.

The CDR3 spells CASSPQTVSGNTIYF. As DNA, the CDR3 is TGTGCCAGCAGCCCTCAGACGGTCTCTGGAAACACCATATATTTT. The chain has TRBV6-5 and TRBJ1-3, with unresolved D. CDR3 length equals 15 residues. V was trimmed by 6 bases and J by 0 bases, leaving 12 bases between them. CDR1 is MNHEY, CDR2 SVGAGI, per germline.

The chain uses TRBV5-1 and TRBJ2-7; D is unclear. The V end was cut by 4 bases, the J end by 0 bases, with 14 bases between. The CDR3 covers 15 residues. Germline CDR1 SGHRS, CDR2 YFSETQ. The CDR3 is CASSPQWAASYEQYF. The CDR3, as DNA: TGCGCCAGCAGCCCGCAGTGGGCAGCCTCCTACGAGCAGTACTTC.

V usage is TRBV13 and J usage is TRBJ2-7, with 8 bases lining up with TRBD2. J lost 2 bases, V lost 0 bases, and 9 bases had no gene match. The CDR3 sequence is 17 residues long. Germline-derived CDR1 and CDR2 are PRHDT and FYEKMQ (reference sequence). CDR3 loop: CASSLGRKAGDPYEQYF. For the CDR3, the DNA is TGTGCCAGCAGCTTAGGCCGTAAAGCGGGGGATCCCTACGAGCAGTACTTC.

J is TRBJ1-2 and V is TRBV11-1, with TRBD1 as a possible D gene (5 bases). This CDR3 spans 14 amino acids. Trimming stripped 5 bases from V and 0 bases from J, with 10 bases between. CDR1 is SGHAT, CDR2 FQDESV, per germline (reference sequence). CDR3 sequence: CASSQEGTNYGYTF. The DNA of the CDR3 is TGTGCCAGCAGCCAGGAGGGGACTAACTATGGCTACACCTTC.

The chain employs TRBV9 and TRBJ2-1; 7 bases agree with TRBD2. This CDR3 is 17 amino acids long. V lost 2 bases and J lost 1; bases outside the gene matches: 9. Per germline, CDR1 SGDLS and CDR2 YYNGEE. The DNA of the CDR3 is TGTGCCAGCAGCGTTACGGCGGGAGCAGGATCCTACAATGAGCAGTTCTTC. It codes for CASSVTAGAGSYNEQFF.

The chain carries TRBV11-2 and TRBJ2-1, with D unclear. This CDR3 comprises 12 residues. CDR1 SGHAT and CDR2 FQNNGV come from the germline V gene. V gave up 3 bases and J gave up 9 bases, with 9 bases separating them. The DNA for the CDR3 is TGTGCCAGCAGCTTTGATTTTGGTGAGCAGTTCTTC. As protein: CASSFDFGEQFF.

The chain uses TRBV27 and TRBJ1-2; 7 bases match TRBD1. CDR1 and CDR2 (germline): MNHEY, SMNVEV (reference sequence). CDR3 length: 13 amino acids. The junction had 5 bases not matched to a gene; V was cut back by 4 bases and J by 6 bases. The CDR3 nucleotides are TGTGCCAGCAGTTACAGGGGTCCCGATGGCTACACCTTC. Residues: CASSYRGPDGYTF.

The genes are TRBV29-1 and TRBJ2-7, with 9 nucleotides matching TRBD1. This CDR3 has 13 amino acids. Losses at the gene ends were 6 bases for V and 6 bases for J; bases not matched to a gene: 9. Germline V gene lookup returns CDR1 SQVTM and CDR2 ANQGSEA. The CDR3: CSVPGQGKSEQYF. CDR3 nucleotide sequence: TGCAGCGTGCCGGGACAGGGTAAATCCGAGCAGTACTTC.

V is TRBV7-8 and J is TRBJ1-2, with a tentative D call TRBD1 (5 bases). Trimming removed 3 bases at V and 3 bases at J, with 8 bases between. CDR3 size: 13 residues. Looked up from germline, CDR1 is SGHVS and CDR2 is FQNEAQ. The CDR3 protein is CASSLLQDYGYTF. CDR3 nucleotide sequence: TGTGCCAGCAGCTTGCTACAGGACTATGGCTACACCTTC.

A few counts support this clone. The chain links TRBV29-1 to TRBJ2-7; 7 bases agree with TRBD1. The CDR3 is 11 amino acids. V dropped 5 bases and J dropped 4; count of bases not matched to a gene: 2. The germline V gene has CDR1 SQVTM and CDR2 ANQGSEA. CDR3 coding DNA: TGCAGCGTTCTCAGGGGGTACGAGCAGTACTTC. Residues: CSVLRGYEQYF.

The chain carries TRBV27 and TRBJ2-3, with D perhaps matching TRBD2 (5 bases). V was clipped by 6 bases and J by 5 bases, with 18 bases between them. CDR1 and CDR2 from the germline V gene are MNHEY and SMNVEV (reference sequence). The CDR3 contains 15 residues. DNA of the CDR3: TGTGCCAGCAGCATTGCGTGGGCGACTATAGATACGCAGTATTTT. Its protein product is CASSIAWATIDTQYF.

The chain has TRBV28 and TRBJ1-4, with D unresolved. Germline V gives CDR1 MDHEN, CDR2 SYDVKM. The V end lost 5 bases, the J end lost 3 bases, and 19 bases lay between the germline ends. The CDR3 length is 17 residues. The CDR3 is CASSLIALWASNEKLFF. CDR3 DNA sequence: TGTGCCAGCAGTCTCATAGCCCTGTGGGCCTCTAATGAAAAACTGTTTTTT.

V and J are TRBV4-1 and TRBJ2-7; D perhaps matches TRBD1 (5 bases). Germline lookup yields CDR1 MGHRA and CDR2 YSYEKL. This CDR3 contains 14 residues. Trimming removed 1 base at V and 2 bases at J, with 9 bases between. The CDR3 loop is CASSQADTTYEQYF. DNA for the CDR3: TGCGCCAGCAGCCAAGCGGACACAACCTACGAGCAGTACTTC.